This passage covers 29 T cell receptor beta chains from one sample sequenced in a study of T cell clonotyping in hematopoietic cell transplantation. TCRdb's table, derived via immunoSEQ multiplex PCR, lists solely in-frame clones and lacks some. Among some 7,000 clones, 95% to 99% were seen once, and the ten largest hold about 0.6%. The sample here was PBMCs, taken 30 days after allogeneic stem cell transplant. All receptors derive from a male patient aged 55 to 69 who had an allogeneic stem cell transplant from a related donor, so the T cells may come from the graft donor. Some clones in this sample may be carry-over from other donors' samples.

CDR3 sequence (DNA): TGTGCCAGCAGCTTATTTTCGGGGGAGGGGCAGTACTTC. Protein sequence: CASSLFSGEGQYF. The chain joins TRBV7-9 to TRBJ2-7, with 7 nucleotides matching TRBD2. J was trimmed by 9 bases and V by 2 bases; bases with no gene match: 7. Germline V gene lookup returns CDR1 SEHNR and CDR2 FQNEAQ (reference sequence). The CDR3 covers 13 residues.

The CDR3 region is CASSRKWGAPHGYTF. The DNA for the CDR3 is TGTGCCAGCAGCCGGAAATGGGGGGCGCCGCACGGCTACACCTTC. The rearrangement links TRBV7-2 to TRBJ1-2, with D possibly matching TRBD1 (6 bases). CDR3 length: 15 amino acids. The germline V gene encodes CDR1 SGHTA and CDR2 FQGNSA. Trimming cost V 5 bases and J 8 bases, with 21 bases left between them.

The genes are TRBV4-1 and TRBJ2-7; possible D gene TRBD1, 5 bases. This CDR3 has 15 amino acids. Germline CDR1 and CDR2: MGHRA and YSYEKL. V lost 2 bases and J 3 bases, leaving 14 bases between the germline ends. DNA of the CDR3: TGCGCCAGCAGCCAAAGCCAGGGAAAGAACTACGAGCAGTACTTC. Translation: CASSQSQGKNYEQYF.

The chain links TRBV25-1 to TRBJ1-3; tentatively, D is TRBD1 (5 bases). The V and J ends lost 6 bases and 4 bases respectively, with 16 bases between them. The CDR3 sequence is 15 residues long. Looked up from germline, CDR1 is MGHDK and CDR2 is SYGVNS. Here the CDR3 reads CASSLGGSGGNTIYF. The CDR3 nucleotides read TGTGCCAGCAGCCTTGGGGGGAGTGGCGGAAACACCATATATTTT.

The chain couples TRBV5-6 to TRBJ2-7; TRBD2 agrees at 10 bases. Germline trimming cut 4 bases from V and 4 bases from J; bases unmatched to any gene: 5. CDR1 is SGHDT, CDR2 YYEEEE, per germline. This CDR3 is built from 14 residues. The CDR3 nucleotides are TGTGCCAGCAGCCCCGGACTAGCGGATTACGAGCAGTACTTC. Residues: CASSPGLADYEQYF.

This clone was observed a single time. The chain joins TRBV30 to TRBJ1-6, with TRBD1 matching 7 bases. Germline loops: CDR1 GTSNPN, CDR2 SVGIG (reference sequence). Unmatched junction bases numbered 7, after V lost 8 bases and J lost 6 bases. The CDR3 runs to 13 residues. The CDR3 DNA reads TGTGCCGTGACAGGGCGAAGTAATTCACCCCTCCACTTT. This sequence encodes CAVTGRSNSPLHF.

J is TRBJ1-6 and V is TRBV30; TRBD1 matches 7 bases. V was clipped by 4 bases and J by 6 bases; unmatched bases: 6. Germline values: CDR1 GTSNPN, CDR2 SVGIG (reference sequence). This CDR3 has 14 amino acids. CDR3 sequence (DNA): TGTGCCTGGACCCGGGACAGATCTAATTCACCCCTCCACTTT. Translated: CAWTRDRSNSPLHF.

The V call is TRBV10-3, the J call TRBJ1-6; D gene ambiguous. Trimming pared 0 bases from V and 0 bases from J, leaving 15 bases between. Germline values: CDR1 ENHRY, CDR2 SYGVKD. This CDR3 region has 19 residues. The CDR3 bases are TGTGCCATCAGTGAGTCCCCAGGTGGGAAAAGCTCCTATAATTCACCCCTCCACTTT. This translates into CAISESPGGKSSYNSPLHF.

The J gene is TRBJ1-3, the V gene TRBV4-3; the D is unclear. The germline CDR1 and CDR2 sequences are LGHNA and YSLEER. The CDR3 consists of 15 residues. Trimming removed 1 base at V and 3 bases at J, with 10 bases between. Here the CDR3 DNA reads TGCGCCAGCAGCCAAGGGCAAAATCTTGGAAACACCATATATTTT. It encodes CASSQGQNLGNTIYF.

In DNA, the CDR3 is TGCGCCAGCAGCCCCACAGGGGCTGGAAACACCATATATTTT. Translating gives CASSPTGAGNTIYF. This sequence joins TRBV5-1 and TRBJ1-3; 7 bases fit TRBD1. The germline V gene encodes CDR1 SGHRS and CDR2 YFSETQ. This CDR3 is built from 14 residues. The V and J ends lost 4 bases and 2 bases, in that order; junction bases with no gene match: 3.

V and J are TRBV9 and TRBJ1-2; D unresolved. The CDR3 is 13 amino acids. Germline CDR1 SGDLS, CDR2 YYNGEE. V was pared by 5 bases and J by 6 bases, with 14 bases between. CDR3 protein: CASSVAPGDGYTF. As DNA, the CDR3 is TGTGCCAGCAGTGTGGCTCCCGGCGATGGCTACACCTTC. The full variable domain, rest sourced from reference TRBV9 and TRBJ1-2, is DSGVTQTPKHLITATGQRVTLRCSPRSGDLSVYWYQQSLDQGLQFLIQYYNGEERAKGNILERFSAQQFPDLHSELNLSSLELGDSALYFCASSVAPGDGYTFGSGTRLTVV.

This chain uses TRBV7-8 with TRBJ1-2, with D possibly matching TRBD1 (5 bases). The length of the CDR3 is 15 residues. Germline V gives CDR1 SGHVS, CDR2 FQNEAQ. V lost 1 base and J lost 2, with 11 bases in between. CDR3 in DNA: TGTGCCAGCAGCTTAGGTCAGGGCTGGAACTATGGCTACACCTTC. Amino acid sequence: CASSLGQGWNYGYTF.

The chain employs TRBV14 and TRBJ2-1, with TRBD1 identical over 11 bases. V shed 4 bases, J shed 7 bases, and the junction held 6 bases outside the gene matches. The CDR3 length is 15 residues. The germline V gene encodes CDR1 SGHDN and CDR2 FVKESK. The CDR3 DNA reads TGTGCCAGCAGCCCGGGACAGGGGGTATCGAATGAGCAGTTCTTC. It encodes CASSPGQGVSNEQFF.

This chain links TRBV9 with TRBJ1-1; a weak D match, TRBD1 (6 bases). Trimming took 4 bases from V and 0 from J, leaving 13 bases between them. The CDR3 runs to 15 residues. CDR1 SGDLS and CDR2 YYNGEE come from the germline V gene. The CDR3 DNA follows: TGTGCCAGCAGCCCCAGGGGACTGATGAACACTGAAGCTTTCTTT. This codes for CASSPRGLMNTEAFF.

The V call is TRBV9, the J call TRBJ2-5; D might be TRBD2 (5 bases). V was shortened by 0 bases and J by 9 bases, with 15 bases between the two germline ends. The germline V gene encodes CDR1 SGDLS and CDR2 YYNGEE. The CDR3 has 14 amino acids. The CDR3 spells CASSVESGWRPQYF. The CDR3 bases are TGTGCCAGCAGCGTAGAGAGTGGGTGGAGGCCCCAGTACTTC.

This clone was detected once. The chain carries TRBV30 and TRBJ1-1; 8 bases agree with TRBD1. Germline-derived CDR1 and CDR2 are GTSNPN and SVGIG (reference sequence). With 2 bases clipped from V and 11 bases from J, the junction kept 13 bases outside the gene matches. This CDR3 is built from 14 residues. The CDR3 spells CAWSPTDRGGAAFF. As DNA, the CDR3 is TGTGCCTGGAGTCCAACAGACAGGGGAGGTGCTGCTTTCTTT.

CDR3 in amino acids: CASSSGAENTEAFF. In DNA, the CDR3 is TGTGCCAGCAGCTCAGGGGCGGAGAACACTGAAGCTTTCTTT. The chain recombines TRBV7-3 with TRBJ1-1; a possible D gene is TRBD1 (6 bases). V was clipped by 4 bases and J by 1 base, with 10 bases between them. Looked up from germline, CDR1 is SGHTA and CDR2 is FQGTGA. The CDR3 length is 14 residues.

The rearrangement uses TRBV4-2 and TRBJ1-3; D is uncertain. CDR3 length: 14 residues. V was shortened by 1 base and J by 4 bases, with 8 bases between the two germline ends. CDR1 is LGHNA and CDR2 is YNFKEQ in the germline V gene. The CDR3 sequence: CASSQVERGNTIYF. In DNA, the CDR3 is TGTGCCAGCAGCCAAGTAGAGAGGGGAAACACCATATATTTT.

The rearrangement links TRBV6-5 to TRBJ1-1, with 8 bases fitting TRBD1. V trimming: 6 bases; J trimming: 6 bases; junction bases outside the gene matches: 12. The CDR3 is made up of 15 amino acids. Looked up from germline, CDR1 is MNHEY and CDR2 is SVGAGI. The CDR3 spells CASRPSGGGLPEAFF. The CDR3 bases are TGTGCCAGCAGGCCCTCAGGGGGCGGTCTGCCTGAAGCTTTCTTT.

The J gene is TRBJ1-2, the V gene TRBV11-2, with D unresolved. Germline V gene lookup returns CDR1 SGHAT and CDR2 FQNNGV. The V gene lost 0 bases and the J gene lost 2 bases, with 7 bases spanning the gap. The CDR3 runs to 14 residues. CDR3 sequence reads: CASSLDWQNYGYTF. CDR3 in DNA: TGTGCCAGCAGCTTAGATTGGCAGAACTATGGCTACACCTTC. Using reference TRBV11-2 and TRBJ1-2 for the parts outside the CDR3, the full variable domain is EAGVAQSPRYKIIEKRQSVAFWCNPISGHATLYWYQQILGQGPKLLIQFQNNGVVDDSQLPKDRFSAERLKGVDSTLKIQPAKLEDSAVYLCASSLDWQNYGYTFGSGTRLTVV.

The rearrangement links TRBV2 to TRBJ2-7, with a tentative D call TRBD2 (6 bases). The germline V and J ends were trimmed by 6 bases and 4 bases, with 19 bases remaining between them. The CDR3 is 15 residues long. The germline gives CDR1 SNHLY, CDR2 FYNNEI. The CDR3 sequence is CASRLAPLGGYEQYF. The DNA for the CDR3 is TGTGCCAGCAGGTTGGCGCCCCTGGGGGGATACGAGCAGTACTTC.

The gene calls are TRBV9 and TRBJ2-7, with 9 bases lining up with TRBD1. J was trimmed by 0 bases and V by 2 bases; bases with no gene match: 6. The CDR3 contains 16 residues. Germline CDR1 reads SGDLS; CDR2 reads YYNGEE. CDR3 DNA: TGTGCCAGCAGCGTTGGTGCGGGACAGGGCTCCTACGAGCAGTACTTC. Translation: CASSVGAGQGSYEQYF. The full variable domain, rest sourced from reference TRBV9 and TRBJ2-7, is DSGVTQTPKHLITATGQRVTLRCSPRSGDLSVYWYQQSLDQGLQFLIQYYNGEERAKGNILERFSAQQFPDLHSELNLSSLELGDSALYFCASSVGAGQGSYEQYFGPGTRLTVT.

This rearrangement joins TRBV9 to TRBJ2-3, with D hard to call. The CDR3 consists of 15 residues. V gave up 3 bases and J gave up 1 base, with 12 bases separating them. Germline V gene lookup returns CDR1 SGDLS and CDR2 YYNGEE. The CDR3 loop is CASSAGFGGTDTQYF. The CDR3 nucleotides read TGTGCCAGCAGCGCAGGATTTGGGGGCACAGATACGCAGTATTTT.

This rearrangement joins TRBV19 to TRBJ1-2; the D is unclear. Trimming removed 4 bases from V and 4 bases from J, with 7 bases in between. Germline V gene sequence: CDR1 LNHDA, CDR2 SQIVND (reference sequence). The CDR3 length is 12 residues. This CDR3 is CASSRNGYGYTF. CDR3 sequence (DNA): TGTGCCAGTAGTAGGAACGGCTATGGCTACACCTTC.

CDR3 in amino acids: CASASERRGGALSSNTIYF. The CDR3 nucleotides read TGTGCCAGCGCCTCTGAGAGAAGGGGGGGCGCCTTAAGTTCAAACACCATATATTTT. The gene calls are TRBV7-9 and TRBJ1-3; a possible D gene is TRBD1 (6 bases). The V end lost 8 bases, the J end lost 6 bases, and 32 bases lay between the germline ends. The CDR3 is made up of 19 amino acids. The germline gives CDR1 SEHNR, CDR2 FQNEAQ (reference sequence). The entire variable domain, with the rest obtained from reference TRBV7-9 and TRBJ1-3, is as follows: DTGVSQNPRHKITKRGQNVTFRCDPISEHNRLYWYRQTLGQGPEFLTYFQNEAQLEKSRLLSDRFSAERPKGSFSTLEIQRTEQGDSAMYLCASASERRGGALSSNTIYFGEGSWLTVV.

The gene calls are TRBV9 and TRBJ2-2, with D tentatively TRBD1 (6 bases). Trimming took off 3 bases at V and 1 base at J, with 13 bases between the two ends. Germline CDR1 is SGDLS and CDR2 is YYNGEE. The length of the CDR3 is 16 residues. CDR3 loop: CASSEQGPRNTGELFF. In DNA, the CDR3 is TGTGCCAGCAGCGAGCAGGGGCCCCGGAACACCGGGGAGCTGTTTTTT.

The chain links TRBV19 to TRBJ1-5, with D possibly matching TRBD1 (5 bases). The CDR3 totals 13 residues. The V and J ends lost 5 bases and 6 bases respectively, with 11 bases between them. Germline V gene data show CDR1 as LNHDA and CDR2 as SQIVND (reference sequence). The CDR3 coding sequence is TGTGCCAGTAGTTGGGCGGGGACTCAGCCCCAGCATTTT. It encodes CASSWAGTQPQHF.

The CDR3 DNA is TGTGCCAGCAGTTACTCGCCTGGGACTGAAGCTTTCTTT. It is translated as CASSYSPGTEAFF. This sequence joins TRBV6-6 and TRBJ1-1; D not certain. Germline V CDR1 and CDR2: MNHNY, SVGAGI (reference sequence). V gave up 0 bases and J gave up 5 bases, with 7 bases separating them. The CDR3 has 13 residues.

The V and J genes are TRBV27 and TRBJ1-1, with 10 bases that match TRBD1. The CDR3 spans 15 residues. The germline gives CDR1 MNHEY, CDR2 SMNVEV (reference sequence). The V gene end was trimmed by 6 bases and the J gene end by 3 bases; junction bases not matched to a gene: 7. For the CDR3, the DNA is TGTGCCAGCAGCCGGGACAGGGGCGGTGACACTGAAGCTTTCTTT. Its translation: CASSRDRGGDTEAFF.